Listed below are T cell receptor beta chains from one sample, sequenced in a study of beta chain features in type 1 diabetes. The table came from immunoSEQ multiplex PCR; TCRdb's copy has only in-frame clones and leaves some out. The sample includes fewer than 250,000 clones, around an eighth of them seen just once. Sequenced input: naive CD4+ T cells from blood. The receptor source for this set is a woman between 35 and 50 years old in good health. The CDR3 runs from the conserved cysteine through the conserved F or W. D genes are given only for firm matches. Rows may omit the clone size; those that give it use once, few, many or a size class.

few,TRBV4-1,TRBJ2-6,TRBD1,CASSPRTYRGAHSGANVLTF,TGCGCCAGCAGCCCTCGAACATACAGGGGGGCCCACTCTGGGGCCAACGTCCTGACTTTC
-,TRBV19,TRBJ2-3,-,CASSIAGVLDTQYF,TGTGCCAGTAGTATTGCAGGGGTTCTGGATACGCAGTATTTT
-,TRBV5-1,TRBJ2-7,TRBD1,CASSRGQGGSYEQYF,TGCGCCAGCAGCCGGGGACAGGGGGGTTCCTACGAGCAGTACTTC
few,TRBV5-1,TRBJ1-4,-,CASSLDSTTNEKLFF,TGCGCCAGCAGCTTGGACAGTACAACTAATGAAAAACTGTTTTTT
-,TRBV6-5,TRBJ1-5,-,CASSYSRTGLAAQHF,TGTGCCAGCAGTTACTCGCGCACGGGATTAGCGGCCCAGCATTTT
-,TRBV5-1,TRBJ1-6,TRBD1,CASSYGGQFDSPLHF,TGCGCCAGCAGCTATGGGGGACAGTTCGACTCACCCCTCCACTTT
-,TRBV6-5,TRBJ2-7,-,CASSYLGLADEQYF,TGTGCCAGCAGTTATTTAGGTCTAGCTGACGAGCAGTACTTC
few,TRBV19,TRBJ2-5,TRBD1,CASSLGQGRRETQYF,TGTGCCAGTAGTTTGGGACAGGGAAGGAGAGAGACCCAGTACTTC
-,TRBV5-1,TRBJ2-3,TRBD2,CASSLSGGAPDTQYF,TGCGCCAGCAGCTTGAGCGGGGGGGCCCCAGATACGCAGTATTTT
-,TRBV6-6,TRBJ1-1,-,CASSTEGVWDTEAFF,TGTGCCAGCAGTACGGAAGGGGTTTGGGACACTGAAGCTTTCTTT
-,TRBV5-1,TRBJ2-2,TRBD2,CASTRAGGLTGELFF,TGCGCCAGCACTCGAGCGGGGGGTCTCACCGGGGAGCTGTTTTTT
few,TRBV19,TRBJ2-7,-,CASSLTGSYEQYF,TGTGCCAGTTCCTTGACAGGCTCCTACGAGCAGTACTTC
-,TRBV5-4,TRBJ2-2,-,CASRHREGTGELFF,TGTGCCAGCAGGCACAGGGAAGGGACCGGGGAGCTGTTTTTT
few,TRBV9,TRBJ1-6,TRBD1,CASSVDISTGDYNSPLHF,TGTGCCAGCAGCGTAGATATTTCGACAGGGGACTATAATTCACCCCTCCACTTT
few,TRBV29-1,TRBJ1-2,-,CSVVMWLPYGYTF,TGCAGCGTTGTGATGTGGCTCCCTTATGGCTACACCTTC
few,TRBV4-3,TRBJ2-7,-,CASSLRLGGNYEQYF,TGCGCCAGCAGCCTTAGGCTAGGGGGTAACTACGAGCAGTACTTC
-,TRBV5-4,TRBJ2-3,-,CASSPGGHRPDTQYF,TGTGCCAGCAGCCCGGGGGGACATCGACCAGATACGCAGTATTTT
-,TRBV1,TRBJ2-1,-,CTSGKSPGIGCNEQFF,TGCACCAGCGGCAAATCCCCGGGGATCGGCTGCAATGAGCAGTTCTTC
-,TRBV4-3,TRBJ2-1,TRBD2,CASSQGAGGPSYNEQFF,TGCGCCAGCAGCCAAGGGGCGGGGGGACCGTCCTACAATGAGCAGTTCTTC
few,TRBV5-1,TRBJ2-1,TRBD2,CASSLGLAASEQFF,TGCGCCAGCAGCTTGGGACTAGCGGCTTCTGAGCAGTTCTTC
-,TRBV9,TRBJ1-1,-,CASSVGAGRANTEAFF,TGTGCCAGCAGCGTGGGGGCAGGGCGCGCGAACACTGAAGCTTTCTTT
few,TRBV7-9,TRBJ1-2,-,CASSPLYGYTF,TGTGCCAGCAGCCCCTTATATGGCTACACCTTC
-,TRBV9,TRBJ2-7,-,CASSVGAGRSYEQYF,TGTGCCAGCAGCGTTGGGGCAGGGCGTAGTTACGAGCAGTACTTC
-,TRBV2,TRBJ2-5,-,CASSAGVRETQYF,TGTGCCAGCAGTGCAGGGGTGCGGGAGACCCAGTACTTC
few,TRBV7-9,TRBJ2-7,TRBD2,CASSLASGSNEQYF,TGTGCCAGCAGCTTGGCTAGCGGGTCCAACGAGCAGTACTTC
-,TRBV7-2,TRBJ2-5,TRBD2,CASSSQRLAGAETQYF,TGTGCCAGCAGCTCGCAAAGACTAGCGGGGGCAGAGACCCAGTACTTC
few,TRBV6-4,TRBJ2-1,TRBD1,CASSQGARYNEQFF,TGTGCCAGCAGCCAGGGGGCCCGATACAATGAGCAGTTCTTC
-,TRBV9,TRBJ1-1,TRBD1,CASSEEDRASTEAFF,TGTGCCAGCAGCGAGGAGGACAGGGCGAGCACTGAAGCTTTCTTT
-,TRBV27,TRBJ2-1,TRBD2,CASSLPRLAGGDEQFF,TGTGCCAGCAGTTTACCCCGACTAGCGGGGGGCGATGAGCAGTTCTTC
-,TRBV9,TRBJ2-4,TRBD1,CASSLHRGENF,TGTGCCAGCAGTCTCCACAGGGGTGAGAACTTC
few,TRBV10-3,TRBJ2-6,TRBD1,CAISDGTGVSGANVLTF,TGTGCCATCAGTGATGGGACAGGGGTCTCTGGGGCCAACGTCCTGACTTTC